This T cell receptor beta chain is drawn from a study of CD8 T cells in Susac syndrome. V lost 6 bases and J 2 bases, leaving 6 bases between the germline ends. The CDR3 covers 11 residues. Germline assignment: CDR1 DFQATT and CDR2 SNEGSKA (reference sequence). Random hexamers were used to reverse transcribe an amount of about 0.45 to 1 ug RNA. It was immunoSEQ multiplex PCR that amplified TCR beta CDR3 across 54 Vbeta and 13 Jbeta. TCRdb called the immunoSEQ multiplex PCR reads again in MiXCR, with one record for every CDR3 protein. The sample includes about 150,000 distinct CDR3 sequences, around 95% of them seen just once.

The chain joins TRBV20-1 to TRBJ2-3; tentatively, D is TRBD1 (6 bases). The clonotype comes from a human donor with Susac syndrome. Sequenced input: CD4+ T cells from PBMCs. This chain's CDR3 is CSAGATDTQYF. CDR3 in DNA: TGCAGTGCGGGGGCCACAGATACGCAGTATTTT.